This T cell receptor beta chain was sequenced for a study of identical twins. TCRdb called the 5' RACE reads again in MiXCR, with one record for every CDR3 protein. The sample consists of about 470,000 distinct CDR3 sequences, less than 25% of them appearing once. CDR3 size: 17 residues. With V trimmed by 10 bases and J by 7 bases, 22 bases remained unmatched. CDR1 and CDR2 from the germline V gene are MNHEY and SVGEGT. The data were also submitted as part of a second study, on T cells expressing NK-cell markers. That work adds: Dominant NKG2C+ clonotypes in 5 or 6 donors made up roughly 1.0-7.0% of CD8+ T cells.

The sequencing sample was made of CD4+ T cells sorted from blood. The chain is built from TRBV6-2 or TRBV6-3 and TRBJ1-1; 9 bases are shared with TRBD1. The TCR comes from a woman in her late teens or twenties in good health. The CDR3 loop is CATLPLTGGTRHVEAFF. The DNA for the CDR3 is TGTGCCACCCTGCCCTTAACAGGGGGCACCAGACACGTTGAAGCTTTCTTT.